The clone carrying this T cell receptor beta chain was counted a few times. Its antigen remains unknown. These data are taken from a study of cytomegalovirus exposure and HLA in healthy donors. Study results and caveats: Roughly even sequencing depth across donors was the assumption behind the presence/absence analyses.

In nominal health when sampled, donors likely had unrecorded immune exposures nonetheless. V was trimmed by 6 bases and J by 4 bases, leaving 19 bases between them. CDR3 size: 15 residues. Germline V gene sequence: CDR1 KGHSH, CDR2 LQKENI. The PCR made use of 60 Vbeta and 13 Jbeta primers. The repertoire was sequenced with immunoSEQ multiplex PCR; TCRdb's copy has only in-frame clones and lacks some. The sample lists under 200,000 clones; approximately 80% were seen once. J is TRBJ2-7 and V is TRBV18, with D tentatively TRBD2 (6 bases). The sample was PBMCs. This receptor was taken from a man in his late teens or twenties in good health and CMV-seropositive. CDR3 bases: TGTGCCAGCTCCCGGTTCGATCGGGGGTCATACGAGCAGTACTTC. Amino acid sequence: CASSRFDRGSYEQYF.